This TCR beta chain was sequenced during a study of early T cells in non-severe SARS-CoV-2 infection. The overall study: The sequenced material was bulk RNA from unsorted whole blood, and its chains were unpaired.

This clonotype was seen many times. Germline lookup yields CDR1 DFQATT and CDR2 SNEGSKA (reference sequence). V lost 0 bases to trimming and J lost 0 bases, with 6 bases between them. The CDR3 totals 15 residues. A single record per CDR3 protein comes from TCRdb applying MiXCR to the 5' RACE reads. The table includes about 39,000 distinct CDR3 sequences, 4.5% to 7% detected once. This TCR was recovered from an adult who was a healthcare worker with PCR-confirmed SARS-CoV-2 infection or an uninfected control (not recorded which). The V gene is TRBV20-1, the J gene TRBJ1-6; D ambiguous. The source was whole blood, collected at baseline. The CDR3 spells CSARDGSSYNSPLHF. Here the CDR3 DNA reads TGCAGTGCTAGAGATGGTAGCTCCTATAATTCACCCCTCCACTTT.